The TCR beta chain described here comes from a study of T cell responses to AZD1222 COVID-19 vaccine. The protocol was immunoSEQ multiplex PCR, while the TCRdb copy is restricted to in-frame clones and leaves out a portion. The sample lists 140,000 or so clones; 70% to 90% were seen once. Study outcomes and limitations: Clonal diversity was possibly underestimated, and the donors were mostly white British, with more females. In all cases, repertoires were sampled only after the peak T cell response.

This clone was recorded once. Its target is unknown. The TCR originated in an adult who received the AZD1222 COVID-19 vaccine. The sequences come from peripheral blood, collected 28 days after the second AZD1222 dose.

The CDR3 DNA is TGTGCCAGCAGTACGGACAGACTTTATGGCTACACCTTC. Translated: CASSTDRLYGYTF. The chain employs TRBV6-5 and TRBJ1-2; TRBD1 might be the D (6 bases). Germline V gene lookup returns CDR1 MNHEY and CDR2 SVGAGI. The CDR3 totals 13 residues. Trimming removed 5 bases at V and 5 bases at J, with 12 bases between.